The clone carrying this TCR beta chain appeared a few times. Its matching antigen is unknown. Time point here: week 35, safety follow-up. With topical imiquimod, each dose of the vaccine consisted of 300 ug of mutant IDH1 20-mer peptide. In weeks 1, 3, 5, 7, 11, 15, 19 and 23, patients were vaccinated. The V gene lost 1 base and the J gene lost 3 bases, with 4 bases spanning the gap. CDR1 MNHNS and CDR2 SASEGT come from the germline V gene. CDR3 length: 13 residues. This specimen comes from a study of a mutant IDH1 vaccine in newly diagnosed glioma. Across the whole study: Commencement of vaccination occurred 4-6 weeks following radiotherapy alone, or concurrently with temozolomide cycles. Week 35 was safety follow-up visit V12; week 47 was end-of-study visit V13.

Clones were sequenced by immunoSEQ multiplex PCR, and TCRdb holds only the in-frame ones, with some missing. The table records 25,000 to 30,000 clones, about four fifths of them present only once. This sequence joins TRBV6-1 and TRBJ2-1; D is unclear. The sequencing used PBMCs, collected from a glioma patient whose treatment included an IDH1 peptide vaccine. The clonotype originates from a man in his fifties or sixties with glioma. CDR3 region: CASSEGDYNEQFF. Written as DNA, the CDR3 is TGTGCCAGCAGTGAAGGGGACTACAATGAGCAGTTCTTC.